The source of this T cell receptor beta chain is a study of T cell responses to AZD1222 COVID-19 vaccine. Study in general: Combined were second doses at about 4 or about 12 weeks.

The ends were cut back, 5 bases at V and 4 bases at J, with 14 bases in the middle. Per germline, CDR1 SEHNR and CDR2 FQNEAQ (reference sequence). The CDR3 length is 14 residues. General study results and limits: Increases in Spike-specific TCR breadth and depth were seen after two AZD1222 doses. Sampled repertoires all dated from after the peak T cell response.

TCRdb keeps only in-frame clones here, not all; method: immunoSEQ multiplex PCR. The data hold 120,000 to 150,000 clones, with 90% observed a single time. A note on this clone: The antigen remains undetermined.

The source was peripheral blood, collected on day 0 of AZD1222 vaccination. The chain uses TRBV7-9 and TRBJ1-2, with no clear D. The receptor was derived from an adult in good health. The DNA for the CDR3 is TGTGCCAGCAGCCCTGACCTAGGCGGCTATGGCTACACCTTC. It is translated as CASSPDLGGYGYTF.